One T cell receptor (beta chain) is described in this entry. Its antigen is undetermined. The CDR3 loop spans 13 amino acids. V was clipped by 1 base and J by 8 bases, with 11 bases between them. The germline V gene encodes CDR1 MNHEY and CDR2 SVGAGI. The table came from immunoSEQ multiplex PCR; TCRdb's copy has only in-frame clones and leaves some out. The sample shows 35,000 to 45,000 clones, roughly 79% of them seen only once. The entry originates in a study of vaccination effects on CD4 cells after COVID-19. Overall study results and limits: The study had few convalescent patients and no early post-infection timepoints.

Antigen-specific CD4+ T cells were expanded (with viral peptide pools) by the ViraFEST assay ahead of sequencing. When around 9 days of culture had elapsed, CD4+ T cells were isolated. The study found no prior SARS-CoV-2 infection in the vaccine recipients, who tested negative for nucleocapsid antibodies. The TCR was taken from a human donor who received a COVID-19 vaccine. The rearrangement joins TRBV6-5 to TRBJ1-2, with D possibly matching TRBD1 (5 bases). The source material was CD4+ T cells from PBMCs cultured with SARS-CoV-2 spike peptides, sampled before COVID-19 vaccination. In DNA, the CDR3 is TGTGCCAGCAGTTACTTGGGGCACAGCGGCTACACCTTC. It codes for CASSYLGHSGYTF.